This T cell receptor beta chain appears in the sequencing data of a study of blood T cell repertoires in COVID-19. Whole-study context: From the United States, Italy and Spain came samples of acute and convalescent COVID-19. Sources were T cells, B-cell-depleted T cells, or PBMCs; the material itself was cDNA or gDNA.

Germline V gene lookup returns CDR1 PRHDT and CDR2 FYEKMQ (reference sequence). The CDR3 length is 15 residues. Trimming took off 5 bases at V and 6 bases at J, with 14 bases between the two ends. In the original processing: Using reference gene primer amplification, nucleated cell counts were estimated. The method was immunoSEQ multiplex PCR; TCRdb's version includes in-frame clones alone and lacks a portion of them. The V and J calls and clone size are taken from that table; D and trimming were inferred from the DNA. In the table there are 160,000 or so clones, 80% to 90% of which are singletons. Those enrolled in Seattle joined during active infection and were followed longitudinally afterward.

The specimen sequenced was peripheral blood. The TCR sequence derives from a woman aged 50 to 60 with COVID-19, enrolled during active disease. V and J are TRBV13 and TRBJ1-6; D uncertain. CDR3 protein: CASSPREKVNSPLHF. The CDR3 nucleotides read TGTGCCAGCAGCCCCCGGGAGAAGGTTAATTCACCCCTCCACTTT.